Listed below are T cell receptor beta chains from one sample, sequenced in a study of shared clonotypes between healthy human individuals. Method: immunoSEQ multiplex PCR; TCRdb's copy keeps in-frame clones and lacks some. Seen here are 400,000 to 600,000 clones, 60% to 80% observed once, and the top ten hold under 15%. The source material was PBMCs. These receptors all stem from a woman aged 40-49 years in good health. Some clones in this sample may be carry-over from other donors' samples. Both conserved end residues are part of each CDR3. A D gene is named only where the DNA matches it firmly. Where a row states a size, it is once, few, many or the class of an expanded clone; other rows omit it.

d_call	v_call	j_call	clone_size	cdr3_nt	cdr3_aa
NA	TRBV13	TRBJ2-7	once	TGTGCCAGCAGCTTAGGCCTGGGGGGTCTCTCCTACGAGCAGTACTTC	CASSLGLGGLSYEQYF
NA	TRBV4-2	TRBJ2-2	NA	TGTGCCAGCAGCCAAGATGGAGGAGGTAACACCGGGGAGCTGTTTTTT	CASSQDGGGNTGELFF
NA	TRBV6-1	TRBJ1-2	NA	TGTGCCAGCAGTGTAGGCGGCAGGCCGACCTATGGCTACACCTTC	CASSVGGRPTYGYTF
TRBD1	TRBV11-2	TRBJ1-1	few	TGTGCCACCCAGGACAGGCGACGGGTCACTGAAGCTTTCTTT	CATQDRRRVTEAFF
NA	TRBV28	TRBJ2-1	NA	TGTGCCAGCAGTTTTTTGGGGCAGGGGAAGGGGGAGGGCCGGTACAATGAGCAGTTCTTC	CASSFLGQGKGEGRYNEQFF
NA	TRBV19	TRBJ1-2	NA	TGTGCCAGTAGTGACGGCAGACGACTGAACATTAACTATGGCTACACCTTC	CASSDGRRLNINYGYTF
NA	TRBV10-2	TRBJ2-2	NA	TGCGCCAGTAGTGAAAGAACGAACACCGGGGAGCTGTTTTTT	CASSERTNTGELFF
NA	TRBV11-2	TRBJ2-7	NA	TGTGCCAGCAGCTCACCGTTAGACCTTTACTACGAGCAGTACTTC	CASSSPLDLYYEQYF
TRBD1	TRBV29-1	TRBJ2-7	once	TGCAGCGTTGGGGACAGGGCTAACGAGCAGTACTTC	CSVGDRANEQYF
NA	TRBV13	TRBJ1-1	few	TGTGCCAGCAGCTTTAAGGGGCTGGGAGGGGACACTGAAGCTTTCTTT	CASSFKGLGGDTEAFF
TRBD2	TRBV2	TRBJ2-1	NA	TGTGCCACCGGACTAGCGGGAGGGCTGTTCTTC	CATGLAGGLFF
NA	TRBV9	TRBJ2-3	NA	TGTGCCAGCAGCGTAGGAGACTCGTTCACAGATACGCAGTATTTT	CASSVGDSFTDTQYF
TRBD2	TRBV28	TRBJ2-2	NA	TGTGCCAGCAGTTGGGGACTAGCGGCGAACACCGGGGAGCTGTTTTTT	CASSWGLAANTGELFF
NA	TRBV19	TRBJ2-1	NA	TGTGCCAGTAGTATCCCATGGGGGAGATACAATGAGCAGTTCTTC	CASSIPWGRYNEQFF
NA	TRBV27	TRBJ1-1	NA	TGTGCCAGCAGGTTGAGGAATCTGAACACTGAAGCTTTCTTT	CASRLRNLNTEAFF
NA	TRBV9	TRBJ2-1	NA	TGTGCCAGCAGCCAACAGGGAGCGGGCTACAATGAGCAGTTCTTC	CASSQQGAGYNEQFF
NA	TRBV6-1	TRBJ2-7	NA	TGTGCCAGCAGAGCATACAGGGCCCACGAGCAGTACTTC	CASRAYRAHEQYF
NA	TRBV9	TRBJ2-1	NA	TGTGCCAGCAGCCCAGGGGGGGCGGGATACCTCAATGAGCAGTTCTTC	CASSPGGAGYLNEQFF
TRBD1	TRBV7-9	TRBJ1-2	NA	TGTGCCAGCAGCTCCGGACAGGGCTATGGCTACACCTTC	CASSSGQGYGYTF
NA	TRBV19	TRBJ1-1	NA	TGTGCCAGTCAAGGGACGTTGAACACTGAAGCTTTCTTT	CASQGTLNTEAFF
NA	TRBV27	TRBJ1-5	NA	TGTGCCAGCAGTTTAGAAAGACACAATCAGCCCCAGCATTTT	CASSLERHNQPQHF
NA	TRBV28	TRBJ2-3	few	TGTGCCAGCACATTAGTTGCGGTAGATACGCAGTATTTT	CASTLVAVDTQYF
TRBD1	TRBV30	TRBJ2-7	NA	TGTGCCTGGAGTGTTGGCAGGGGGCGCGAGCAGTACTTC	CAWSVGRGREQYF
NA	TRBV11-3	TRBJ2-1	NA	TGTGCCAGCAGCTTCCAGGGGTTAGGTGAGCAGTTCTTC	CASSFQGLGEQFF
NA	TRBV21-1	TRBJ2-7	NA	TGTGCCAGCAGCAAGGACAGGGACGAGCAGTACTTC	CASSKDRDEQYF
NA	TRBV6-5	TRBJ2-3	NA	TGTGCCAGCAGTTACTCGATCAGCACAGATACGCAGTATTTT	CASSYSISTDTQYF
TRBD1	TRBV10-1	TRBJ1-5	NA	TGCGCCACCCCGGCAGGGGGGGGTAGCAATCAGCCCCAGCATTTT	CATPAGGGSNQPQHF
NA	TRBV5-6	TRBJ2-6	NA	TGTGCCAGCAGCCCAAGGGGGAGTGGGGCCAACGTCCTGACTTTC	CASSPRGSGANVLTF
TRBD2	TRBV7-9	TRBJ2-1	once	TGTGCCAGCAGCTCTTCTACTAGCGGGAGCAGGAATGAGCAGTTCTTC	CASSSSTSGSRNEQFF
NA	TRBV11-2	TRBJ2-7	many	TGTGCCAGCAGCCGGGGGGCAGGGGGGTCCTACGAGCAGTACTTC	CASSRGAGGSYEQYF
TRBD1	TRBV27	TRBJ2-5	once	TGTGCCAGCAGTGCCCGGACAGGGCAGACCCAGTACTTC	CASSARTGQTQYF
TRBD2	TRBV2	TRBJ2-3	NA	TGTGCCAGCCCGACTAGCGGGAGAACAGATACGCAGTATTTT	CASPTSGRTDTQYF
NA	TRBV4-2	TRBJ1-4	NA	TGTGCCAGCAGCCCGCTCGTAACACGGGACCGCGCACGGAAACTGTTTTTT	CASSPLVTRDRARKLFF
NA	TRBV30	TRBJ2-5	NA	TGTGCCTGGAGTGTGGGCGGCACAGAGACCCAGTACTTC	CAWSVGGTETQYF
TRBD2	TRBV7-9	TRBJ2-4	NA	TGTGCCAGTTTTTGCGGGGGGCGAGCCAAAAACATTCAGTACTTC	CASFCGGRAKNIQYF
NA	TRBV4-2	TRBJ2-2	NA	TGTGCCAGCAGCCAAGGTGGGAGGACTACTAACACCGGGGAGCTGTTTTTT	CASSQGGRTTNTGELFF
TRBD2	TRBV28	TRBJ2-3	once	TGTGCCAGCAGTCCCCCAGCGGCGGGCGGGAGGGTCAAAGGATATAGCACAGATACGCAGTATTTT	CASSPPAAGGRVKGYSTDTQYF
NA	TRBV29-1	TRBJ2-2	NA	TGCAGCGTTGAAGATCTCGCGACAAACACCGGGGAGCTGTTTTTT	CSVEDLATNTGELFF
TRBD1	TRBV5-4	TRBJ2-3	NA	TGTGCCAGCAGCTTGGGTCGGACAGGGTTTGATACGCAGTATTTT	CASSLGRTGFDTQYF
NA	TRBV4-3	TRBJ2-2	NA	TGCGCCAGCAGCCAAGATGCTGTAAACACCGGGGAGCTGTTTTTT	CASSQDAVNTGELFF
TRBD1	TRBV28	TRBJ1-4	few	TGTGCCAGCAGTCCCTCCGGGGACAGGGTTTTTGAAAAACTGTTTTTT	CASSPSGDRVFEKLFF
NA	TRBV28	TRBJ1-2	NA	TGTGCCAGCAGTTTGATTCGGGGGGTGAACTATGGCTACACCTTC	CASSLIRGVNYGYTF
NA	TRBV18	TRBJ2-7	few	TGTGCCAGCTCACCACTCACGGGCAAAGTCGGCGAGCAGTACTTC	CASSPLTGKVGEQYF
NA	TRBV7-9	TRBJ2-1	NA	TGTGCCAGCAGCTTAGGGACAAATGCTGAGCAGTTCTTC	CASSLGTNAEQFF